This T cell receptor (beta chain) derives from a study of beta chain features in type 1 diabetes. CDR3 size: 13 residues. The J segment lost 2 bases and the V segment lost 6 bases, leaving 3 bases of the junction unmatched. The V gene's germline CDR1 is MNHEY and CDR2 SVGAGI. Reverse transcription of all isolated RNA meant that expressed TCRB transcripts were sequenced. Generated by immunoSEQ multiplex PCR, the TCRdb table keeps only in-frame clones and is missing some. The data contain roughly 330,000 clones, roughly 9.6% of them singletons. Staining for CD45RO/CCR7/CD25/CD127/CD95/CD27 allowed sorting of CD4+ naive, central memory, regulatory and stem cell-like memory cells.

The sample comprised naive CD4+ T cells from blood. The gene calls are TRBV6-5 and TRBJ1-2; TRBD1 matches 7 bases. The receptor comes from a woman aged 30 to 39 in good health. CDR3 in amino acids: CASRETGNYGYTF. The CDR3 DNA reads TGTGCCAGCAGGGAGACAGGGAACTATGGCTACACCTTC.